This T cell receptor beta chain came from a study of cytomegalovirus exposure and HLA in healthy donors. Study outcomes and limitations: The study labeled 150 to 200 TCR beta chains cytomegalovirus-associated. Later work associated roughly 17,000 TCR beta sequences with HLA alleles at 0.05 false discovery rate. Several of the most significant clusters appeared, in a later analysis, to be linked to common viral pathogens.

The CDR3 has 12 residues. Germline V lookup: CDR1 MNHEY, CDR2 SMNVEV (reference sequence). V lost 10 bases and J 5 bases, leaving 14 bases between the germline ends. The PCR employed 60 Vbeta primers together with 13 Jbeta primers. This table comes from immunoSEQ multiplex PCR, and its TCRdb copy is limited to in-frame clones, with some not included. The table records 50,000 to 60,000 clones, about 84% of them present only once. As regards this clone: What it recognizes is unknown.

Healthy donors of bone marrow made up the group. The sequencing sample was made of PBMCs. V gene TRBV27 combines with J gene TRBJ1-1; no definite D call. This TCR came from a female donor in good health and CMV-seronegative. The CDR3 reads CATGHLITEAFF. The DNA of the CDR3 is TGTGCCACCGGTCACCTTATAACTGAAGCTTTCTTT.